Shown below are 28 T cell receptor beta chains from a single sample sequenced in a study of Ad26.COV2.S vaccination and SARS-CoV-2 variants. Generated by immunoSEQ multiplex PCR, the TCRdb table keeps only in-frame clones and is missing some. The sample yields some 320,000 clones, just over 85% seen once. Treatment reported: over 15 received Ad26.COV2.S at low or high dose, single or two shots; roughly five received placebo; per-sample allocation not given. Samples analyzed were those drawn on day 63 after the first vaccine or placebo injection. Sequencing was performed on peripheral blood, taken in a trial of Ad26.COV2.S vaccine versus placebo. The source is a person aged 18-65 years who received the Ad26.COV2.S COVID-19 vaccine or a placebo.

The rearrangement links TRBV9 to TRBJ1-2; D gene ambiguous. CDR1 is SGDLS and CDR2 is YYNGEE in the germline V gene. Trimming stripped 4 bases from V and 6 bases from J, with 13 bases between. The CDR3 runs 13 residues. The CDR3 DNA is TGTGCCAGCAGCTTATCCACCAAGGATGGCTACACCTTC. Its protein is CASSLSTKDGYTF.

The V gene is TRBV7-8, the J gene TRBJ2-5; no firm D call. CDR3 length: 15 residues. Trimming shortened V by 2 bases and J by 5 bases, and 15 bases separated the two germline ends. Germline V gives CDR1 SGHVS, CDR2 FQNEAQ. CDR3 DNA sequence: TGTGCCAGCAGCTTAACCGGAAACATTGGGGAGACCCAGTACTTC. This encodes CASSLTGNIGETQYF.

CDR3 bases: TGTGCCAGCAGCCCGACCGGGACAGACTATGGCTACACCTTC. Its protein is CASSPTGTDYGYTF. The chain recombines TRBV9 with TRBJ1-2; 7 nucleotides agree with TRBD1. CDR1 SGDLS and CDR2 YYNGEE come from the germline V gene. The CDR3 consists of 14 residues. V trimming: 4 bases; J trimming: 3 bases; junction bases outside the gene matches: 6.

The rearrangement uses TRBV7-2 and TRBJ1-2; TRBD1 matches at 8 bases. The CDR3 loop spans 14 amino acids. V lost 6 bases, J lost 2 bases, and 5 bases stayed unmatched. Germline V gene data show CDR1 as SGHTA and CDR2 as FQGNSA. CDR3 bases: TGTGCCAGCAGAACTGGACAGGGCAACTATGGCTACACCTTC. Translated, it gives CASRTGQGNYGYTF.

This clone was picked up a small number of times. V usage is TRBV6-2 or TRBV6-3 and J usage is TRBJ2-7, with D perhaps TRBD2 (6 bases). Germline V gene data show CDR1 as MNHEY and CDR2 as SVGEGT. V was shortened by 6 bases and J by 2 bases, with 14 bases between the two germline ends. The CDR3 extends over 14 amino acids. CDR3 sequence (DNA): TGTGCCAGCAGATACGGCGGGGTCCCCTACGAGCAGTACTTC. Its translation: CASRYGGVPYEQYF.

CDR3 protein: CASSLGGFAEAFF. CDR3 DNA: TGTGCCAGCAGCTTAGGGGGTTTCGCTGAAGCTTTCTTT. The chain combines TRBV7-2 with TRBJ1-1; D ambiguous. The germline CDR1 and CDR2 sequences are SGHTA and FQGNSA. This CDR3 region has 13 residues. V lost 1 base, J lost 6 bases, and 9 bases lay in between.

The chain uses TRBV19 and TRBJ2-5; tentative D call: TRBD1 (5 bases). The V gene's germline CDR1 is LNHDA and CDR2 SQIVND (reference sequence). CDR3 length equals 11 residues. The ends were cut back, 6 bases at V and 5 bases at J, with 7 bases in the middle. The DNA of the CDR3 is TGTGCCAGTAGGGCAGGGGAGACCCAGTACTTC. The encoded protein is CASRAGETQYF. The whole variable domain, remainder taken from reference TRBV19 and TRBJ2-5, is DGGITQSPKYLFRKEGQNVTLSCEQNLNHDAMYWYRQDPGQGLRLIYYSQIVNDFQKGDIAEGYSVSREKKESFPLTVTSAQKNPTAFYLCASRAGETQYFGPGTRLLVL.

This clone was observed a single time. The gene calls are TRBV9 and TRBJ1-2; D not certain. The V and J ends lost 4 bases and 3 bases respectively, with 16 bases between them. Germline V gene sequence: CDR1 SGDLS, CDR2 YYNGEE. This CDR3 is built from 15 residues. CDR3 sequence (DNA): TGTGCCAGCAGCCTCACCACAGACGGATACTATGGCTACACCTTC. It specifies CASSLTTDGYYGYTF.

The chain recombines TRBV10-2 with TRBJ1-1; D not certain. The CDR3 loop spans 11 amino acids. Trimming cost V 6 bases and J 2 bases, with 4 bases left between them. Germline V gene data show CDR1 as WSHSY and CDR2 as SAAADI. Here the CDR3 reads CASRQNTEAFF. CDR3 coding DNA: TGCGCCAGCAGACAAAACACTGAAGCTTTCTTT.

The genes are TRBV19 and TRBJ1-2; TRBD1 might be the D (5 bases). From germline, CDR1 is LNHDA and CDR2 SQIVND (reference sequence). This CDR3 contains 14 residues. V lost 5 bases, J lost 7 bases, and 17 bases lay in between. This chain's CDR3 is CASSEQVGLSGYTF. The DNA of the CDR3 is TGTGCCAGTAGTGAACAGGTGGGCCTTAGTGGCTACACCTTC.

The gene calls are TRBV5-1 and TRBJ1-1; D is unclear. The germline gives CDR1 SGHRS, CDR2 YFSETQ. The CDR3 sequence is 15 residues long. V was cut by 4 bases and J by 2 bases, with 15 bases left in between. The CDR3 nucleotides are TGCGCCAGCAGCCCGGCGTTGGGCCAAAACACTGAAGCTTTCTTT. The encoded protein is CASSPALGQNTEAFF.

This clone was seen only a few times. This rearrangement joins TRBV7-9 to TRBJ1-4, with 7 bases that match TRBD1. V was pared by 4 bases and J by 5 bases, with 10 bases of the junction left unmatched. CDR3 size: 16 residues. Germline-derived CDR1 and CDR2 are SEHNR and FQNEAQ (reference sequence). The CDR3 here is CASSSPPGQRNEKLFF. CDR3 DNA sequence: TGTGCCAGCAGCTCACCTCCGGGACAGAGGAATGAAAAACTGTTTTTT.

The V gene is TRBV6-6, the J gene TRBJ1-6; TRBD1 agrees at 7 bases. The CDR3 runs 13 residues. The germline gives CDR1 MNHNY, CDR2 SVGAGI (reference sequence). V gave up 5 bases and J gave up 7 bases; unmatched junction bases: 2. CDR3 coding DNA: TGTGCCAGCAGTAAGGGACAGAATTCACCCCTCCACTTT. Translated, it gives CASSKGQNSPLHF.

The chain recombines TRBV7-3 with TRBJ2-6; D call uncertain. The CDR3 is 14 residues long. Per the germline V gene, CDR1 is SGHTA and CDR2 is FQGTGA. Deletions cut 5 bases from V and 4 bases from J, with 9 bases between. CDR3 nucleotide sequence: TGTGCCAGCAGCCCTCGCAAGGGGGCCAACGTCCTGACTTTC. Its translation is CASSPRKGANVLTF.

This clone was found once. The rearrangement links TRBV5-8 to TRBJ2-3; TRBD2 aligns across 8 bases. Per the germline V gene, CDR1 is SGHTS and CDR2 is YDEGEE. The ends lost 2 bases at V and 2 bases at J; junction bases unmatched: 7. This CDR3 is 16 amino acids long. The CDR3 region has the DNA TGTGCCAGCAGCTTTGAGCGGGGGAAAATCACAGATACGCAGTATTTT. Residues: CASSFERGKITDTQYF.

CDR3 in amino acids: CASPEDGLPAEAFF. CDR3 bases: TGTGCCAGCCCAGAGGACGGACTTCCAGCTGAAGCTTTCTTT. The rearrangement links TRBV6-5 to TRBJ1-1; D remains unclear. The CDR3 totals 14 residues. CDR1 MNHEY and CDR2 SVGAGI come from the germline V gene. The V gene lost 8 bases and the J gene lost 6 bases, with 19 bases spanning the gap.

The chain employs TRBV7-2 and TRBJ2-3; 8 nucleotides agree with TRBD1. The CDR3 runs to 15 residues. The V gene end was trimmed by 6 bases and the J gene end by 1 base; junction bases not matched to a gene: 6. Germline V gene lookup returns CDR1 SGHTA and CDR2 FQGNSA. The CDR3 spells CASSKDRGRTDTQYF. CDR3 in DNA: TGTGCCAGCAGTAAAGACAGGGGCCGCACAGATACGCAGTATTTT.

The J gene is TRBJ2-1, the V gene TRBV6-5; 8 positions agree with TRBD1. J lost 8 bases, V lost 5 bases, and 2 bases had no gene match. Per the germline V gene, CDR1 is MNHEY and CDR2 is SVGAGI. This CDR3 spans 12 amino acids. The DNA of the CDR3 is TGTGCCAGCAGTCAACAGGGGGATGAGCAGTTCTTC. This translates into CASSQQGDEQFF.

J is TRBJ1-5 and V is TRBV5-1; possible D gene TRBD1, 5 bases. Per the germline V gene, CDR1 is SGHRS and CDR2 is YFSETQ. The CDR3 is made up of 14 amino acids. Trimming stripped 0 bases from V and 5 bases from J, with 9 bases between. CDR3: CASSLEGRHQPQHF. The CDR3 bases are TGCGCCAGCAGCTTGGAGGGGCGGCATCAGCCCCAGCATTTT.

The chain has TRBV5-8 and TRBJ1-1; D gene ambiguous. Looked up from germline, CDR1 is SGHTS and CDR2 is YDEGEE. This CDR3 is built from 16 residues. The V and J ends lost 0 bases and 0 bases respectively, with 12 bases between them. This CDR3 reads CASSLGTGHVNTEAFF. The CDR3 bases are TGTGCCAGCAGCTTGGGGACCGGGCACGTGAACACTGAAGCTTTCTTT.

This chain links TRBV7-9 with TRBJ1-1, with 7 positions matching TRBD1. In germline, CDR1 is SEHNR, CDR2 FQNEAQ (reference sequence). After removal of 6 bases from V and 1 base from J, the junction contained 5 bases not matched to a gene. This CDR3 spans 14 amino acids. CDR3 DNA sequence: TGTGCCAGCAGGATGACAGGGACGAACACTGAAGCTTTCTTT. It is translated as CASRMTGTNTEAFF.

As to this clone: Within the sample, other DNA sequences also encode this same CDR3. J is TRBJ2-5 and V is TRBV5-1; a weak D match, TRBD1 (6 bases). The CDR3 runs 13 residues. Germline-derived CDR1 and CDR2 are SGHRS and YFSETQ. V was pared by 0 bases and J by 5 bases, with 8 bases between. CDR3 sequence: CASSLGGGETQYF. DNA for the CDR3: TGCGCCAGCAGCTTGGGAGGGGGTGAGACCCAGTACTTC.

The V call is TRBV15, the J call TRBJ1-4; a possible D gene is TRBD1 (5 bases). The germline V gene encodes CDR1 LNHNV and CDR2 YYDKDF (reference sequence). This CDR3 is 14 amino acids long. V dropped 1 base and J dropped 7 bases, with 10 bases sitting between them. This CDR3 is CATSRVGGSEKLFF. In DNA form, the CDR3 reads TGTGCCACCAGCAGAGTTGGGGGAAGTGAAAAACTGTTTTTT. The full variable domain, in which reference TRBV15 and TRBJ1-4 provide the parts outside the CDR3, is DAMVIQNPRYQVTQFGKPVTLSCSQTLNHNVMYWYQQKSSQAPKLLFHYYDKDFNNEADTPDNFQSRRPNTSFCFLDIRSPGLGDTAMYLCATSRVGGSEKLFFGSGTQLSVL.

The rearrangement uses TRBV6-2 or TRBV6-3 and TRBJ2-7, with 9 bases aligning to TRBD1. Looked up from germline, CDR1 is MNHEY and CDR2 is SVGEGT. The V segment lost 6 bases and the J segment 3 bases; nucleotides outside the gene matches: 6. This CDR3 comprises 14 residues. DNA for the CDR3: TGTGCCAGCAGACCTACAGGGGGCAGCTACGAGCAGTACTTC. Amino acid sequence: CASRPTGGSYEQYF.

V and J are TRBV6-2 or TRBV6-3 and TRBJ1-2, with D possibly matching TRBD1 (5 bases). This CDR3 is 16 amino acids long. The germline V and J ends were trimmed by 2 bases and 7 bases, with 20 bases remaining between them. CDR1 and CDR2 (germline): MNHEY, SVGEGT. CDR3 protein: CASSYNLPRGERGYTF. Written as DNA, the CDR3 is TGTGCCAGCAGTTACAACCTCCCCCGGGGGGAGCGTGGCTACACCTTC.

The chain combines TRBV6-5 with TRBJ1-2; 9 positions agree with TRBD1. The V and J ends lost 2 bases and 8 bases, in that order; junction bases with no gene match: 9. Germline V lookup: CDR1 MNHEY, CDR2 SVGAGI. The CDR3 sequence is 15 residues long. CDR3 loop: CASSYDRGKLEGYTF. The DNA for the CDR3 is TGTGCCAGCAGTTACGACAGGGGGAAGCTTGAGGGCTACACCTTC.

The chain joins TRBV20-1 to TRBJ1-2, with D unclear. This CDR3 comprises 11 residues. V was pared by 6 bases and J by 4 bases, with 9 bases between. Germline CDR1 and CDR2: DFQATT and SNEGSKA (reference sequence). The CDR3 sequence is CSANDLYGYTF. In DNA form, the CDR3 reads TGCAGTGCCAACGACCTCTATGGCTACACCTTC.

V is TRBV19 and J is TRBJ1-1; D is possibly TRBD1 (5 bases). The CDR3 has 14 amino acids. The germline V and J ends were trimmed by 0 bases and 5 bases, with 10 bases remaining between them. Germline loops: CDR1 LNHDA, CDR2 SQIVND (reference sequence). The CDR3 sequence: CASSIDRGRTEAFF. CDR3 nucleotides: TGTGCCAGTAGTATAGATAGGGGCCGAACTGAAGCTTTCTTT.